This TCR beta chain was identified during a study of cytomegalovirus exposure and HLA in healthy donors. In the PCR, 60 Vbeta and 13 Jbeta primers were used. TCRdb's table, derived via immunoSEQ multiplex PCR, lists solely in-frame clones and lacks some. The sample lists roughly 140,000 clones, roughly 72% seen once, with roughly 2.1% in the top ten. Trimming cost V 6 bases and J 1 base; bases outside gene matches: 9. The CDR3 contains 16 residues. The germline V gene encodes CDR1 MNHEY and CDR2 SMNVEV (reference sequence). The specimen was PBMCs. This chain joins TRBV27 and TRBJ1-3; 7 bases match TRBD1. The source is a man in his forties or fifties in good health and CMV-seronegative. CDR3 sequence reads: CASSLDRVFSGNTIYF. The CDR3 DNA reads as TGTGCCAGCAGCCTAGACAGGGTGTTTTCTGGAAACACCATATATTTT.